This entry lists 20 T cell receptor beta chains sequenced from one sample in a study of early T cells in non-severe SARS-CoV-2 infection. TCRdb passed the 5' RACE reads through MiXCR, listing each CDR3 protein once. The sample holds approximately 99,000 distinct CDR3 sequences; 12% are singletons and the top ten take roughly 2.9%. The sample taken for sequencing was whole blood. The receptors were sampled from an adult who was a healthcare worker with PCR-confirmed SARS-CoV-2 infection or an uninfected control (not recorded which).

This clonotype was recorded at least ten times. The rearrangement uses TRBV6-5 and TRBJ2-4, with TRBD1 identical over 8 bases. V was clipped by 4 bases and J by 0 bases; unmatched bases: 5. Germline V lookup: CDR1 MNHEY, CDR2 SVGAGI. The CDR3 runs to 16 residues. DNA of the CDR3: TGTGCCAGCAGTTCAGGGGGCAAGAAAGCCAAAAACATTCAGTACTTC. This codes for CASSSGGKKAKNIQYF.

This clonotype was found many times. This chain joins TRBV10-3 and TRBJ1-3; D is perhaps TRBD1 (5 bases). Per germline, CDR1 ENHRY and CDR2 SYGVKD. The V end was cut by 7 bases, the J end by 0 bases, with 13 bases between. The CDR3 sequence is 15 residues long. The DNA for the CDR3 is TGTGCCATCACACAGGACGACTACTCTGGAAACACCATATATTTT. Its translation: CAITQDDYSGNTIYF.

This chain uses TRBV7-9 with TRBJ1-1, with TRBD1 as a possible D gene (5 bases). CDR1 SEHNR and CDR2 FQNEAQ come from the germline V gene (reference sequence). Deletions cut 4 bases from V and 5 bases from J, with 14 bases between. The CDR3 sequence is 14 residues long. CDR3 DNA: TGTGCCAGCAGCTGGTGGGGGTCGGAGACTGAAGCTTTCTTT. It translates to CASSWWGSETEAFF.

In this sample, this clonotype turned up a few times. This sequence joins TRBV4-1 and TRBJ2-2, with 14 bases that match TRBD2. This CDR3 has 15 residues. Trimming took 8 bases from V and 6 from J; bases not matched to a gene: 5. The V gene's germline CDR1 is MGHRA and CDR2 YSYEKL. This CDR3 is CASGTSGGSPGELFF. The CDR3 region has the DNA TGCGCCAGCGGGACTAGCGGGGGTAGCCCCGGGGAGCTGTTTTTT.

The V and J genes are TRBV7-9 and TRBJ1-2; D is unclear. In germline, CDR1 is SEHNR, CDR2 FQNEAQ (reference sequence). V was pared by 5 bases and J by 2 bases, with 12 bases between. This CDR3 region has 14 residues. CDR3 DNA: TGTGCCAGCAGCCCCGGATATCCGAACTATGGCTACACCTTC. The encoded protein is CASSPGYPNYGYTF.

The rearrangement uses TRBV5-1 and TRBJ1-1, with TRBD1 as a possible D gene (5 bases). The CDR3 covers 14 residues. Germline CDR1 SGHRS, CDR2 YFSETQ. The CDR3 DNA reads TGCGCAGCAGCTTGGAGGGGCCGACGAAAGAAGCTTTTCTTT. Amino acids: CAAAWRGRRKKLFF. Together with reference TRBV5-1 and TRBJ1-1, the CDR3 gives the full variable domain: KAGVTQTPRYLIKTRGQQVTLSCSPISGHRSVSWYQQTPGQGLQFLFEYFSETQRNKGNFPGRFSGRQFSNSRSEMNVSTLELGDSALYLCAAAWRGRRKKLFFGQGTRLTVV.

The chain carries TRBV25-1 and TRBJ1-4; D not resolved. Germline V gene sequence: CDR1 MGHDK, CDR2 SYGVNS. Trimming stripped 3 bases from V and 3 bases from J, with 11 bases between. This CDR3 is built from 15 residues. DNA for the CDR3: TGTGCCAGCAGTGAGCCTGGTAGGGCTAATGAAAAACTGTTTTTT. Translating it yields CASSEPGRANEKLFF.

The chain links TRBV5-5 to TRBJ1-5; D is unclear. The germline gives CDR1 SGHKS, CDR2 YYEKEE (reference sequence). V was pared by 0 bases and J by 1 base, with 8 bases between. CDR3 size: 15 residues. In nucleotides, the CDR3 is TGTGCCAGCAGCTTGGAAGGGATAAGCAATCAGCCCCAGCATTTT. Encoded protein: CASSLEGISNQPQHF.

This clonotype was detected only a few times. The chain uses TRBV7-2 and TRBJ1-6; no clear D. There are 13 residues in the CDR3. With 1 base removed from V and 7 bases from J, the gap between germline ends came to 5 bases. CDR1 is SGHTA and CDR2 is FQGNSA in the germline V gene. The DNA for the CDR3 is TGTGCCAGCAGCTTAGGAAAGAATTCACCCCTCCACTTT. It is translated as CASSLGKNSPLHF.

This clonotype was recorded a few times. The gene calls are TRBV29-1 and TRBJ1-5, with a weak D call TRBD1 (5 bases). V was clipped by 4 bases and J by 4 bases, with 14 bases between them. Per the germline V gene, CDR1 is SQVTM and CDR2 is ANQGSEA. The CDR3 is 14 residues long. CDR3 in DNA: TGCAGCGTTGCCTCCGGGACCCAGAATCAGCCCCAGCATTTT. It specifies CSVASGTQNQPQHF.

The chain recombines TRBV28 with TRBJ1-2; D remains ambiguous. The CDR3 is made up of 15 amino acids. The germline gives CDR1 MDHEN, CDR2 SYDVKM. The V and J ends lost 5 bases and 0 bases respectively, with 13 bases between them. This CDR3 reads CASSADRGPNYGYTF. Written as DNA, the CDR3 is TGTGCCAGCAGTGCCGACCGAGGCCCTAACTATGGCTACACCTTC.

The V call is TRBV29-1, the J call TRBJ2-1, with D tentatively TRBD2 (5 bases). V lost 7 bases and J lost 4, with 5 bases in between. The CDR3 has 10 amino acids. The V gene's germline CDR1 is SQVTM and CDR2 ANQGSEA. CDR3 residues: CSAGYNEQFF. CDR3 bases: TGCAGCGCGGGGTACAATGAGCAGTTCTTC.

There are many counts of this clonotype. The V call is TRBV6-5, the J call TRBJ2-7; D unclear. V lost 1 base to trimming and J lost 6 bases, with 7 bases between them. The CDR3 contains 12 residues. Germline CDR1 and CDR2: MNHEY and SVGAGI. Here the CDR3 reads CASSYLGGEQYF. For the CDR3, the DNA is TGTGCCAGCAGTTACTTAGGCGGCGAGCAGTACTTC.

The rearrangement joins TRBV10-1 to TRBJ2-5; tentatively, D is TRBD1 (7 bases). V lost 5 bases to trimming and J lost 5 bases, with 15 bases between them. From germline, CDR1 is WNHNN and CDR2 SYGVQD (reference sequence). The CDR3 totals 14 residues. CDR3 coding DNA: TGCGCCAGCAGTTTCGACAGGGACTGGGAGACCCAGTACTTC. It encodes CASSFDRDWETQYF.

This clonotype was counted ten times or more. The chain has TRBV11-2 and TRBJ2-2; D is perhaps TRBD2 (6 bases). This CDR3 spans 13 amino acids. V was pared by 5 bases and J by 7 bases, with 11 bases between. CDR1 is SGHAT, CDR2 FQNNGV, per germline. The CDR3 loop is CASSPEGYGELFF. CDR3 DNA: TGTGCCAGCAGCCCGGAGGGTTACGGGGAGCTGTTTTTT.

Ten or more counts support this clonotype. The CDR3 loop reads CASSLTGVNQPQHF. In nucleotides, the CDR3 is TGTGCCAGCAGTTTGACCGGAGTCAATCAGCCCCAGCATTTT. The gene calls are TRBV6-1 and TRBJ1-5, with D uncertain. The germline gives CDR1 MNHNS, CDR2 SASEGT. V lost 5 bases to trimming and J lost 3 bases, with 11 bases between them. This CDR3 has 14 residues.

V is TRBV7-6 and J is TRBJ2-2, with D tentatively TRBD2 (6 bases). Per germline, CDR1 SGHVS and CDR2 FNYEAQ. The CDR3 totals 16 residues. Trimming stripped 10 bases from V and 6 bases from J, with 24 bases between. The CDR3 DNA sequence: TGTGCCACCTCCTCTCTTGGGGCAGGGAGGCCCGGGGAGCTGTTTTTT. Its protein is CATSSLGAGRPGELFF.

Notes on this clonotype: Possible read error: a much larger clone is one base away. The V gene is TRBV29-1, the J gene TRBJ1-2; no firm D call. CDR1 is SQVTM, CDR2 ANQGSEA, per germline. The CDR3 covers 9 residues. The CDR3, as DNA: TGCAGCGTTGATAAAGGCTACGCCTTC. Translation gives CSVDKGYAF.

This clonotype was seen many times. The V and J genes are TRBV7-2 and TRBJ2-5; the D call may be TRBD1 or TRBD2 (5 bases each). The V gene lost 8 bases and the J gene lost 9 bases, with 16 bases spanning the gap. The CDR3 sequence is 12 residues long. The germline gives CDR1 SGHTA, CDR2 FQGNSA. The CDR3 sequence is CASGGAPTAQYF. As DNA, the CDR3 is TGTGCCAGCGGGGGAGCCCCAACGGCCCAGTACTTC.

This clonotype was seen repeatedly, ten times or more. V usage is TRBV10-3 and J usage is TRBJ1-4; 9 bases line up with TRBD1. The CDR3 is 14 amino acids. Germline loops: CDR1 ENHRY, CDR2 SYGVKD. The V segment lost 6 bases and the J segment 3 bases; nucleotides outside the gene matches: 2. This CDR3 reads CAIRGQGANEKLFF. The CDR3, as DNA: TGTGCCATCAGGGGACAGGGAGCTAATGAAAAACTGTTTTTT.